These T cell receptor beta chains were read from a single sample in a study of control samples from healthy donors and cancer patients. Repertoires were generated with immunoSEQ multiplex PCR, while TCRdb's copy carries only in-frame clones and drops some. The table shows about 120,000 clones, with more than 85% occurring only once. Sequencing was carried out using blood. The source of these receptors is a man in his thirties or forties in good health. Both conserved end residues are part of each CDR3. The order of the fields is V gene, clone size, D gene, J gene, CDR3 protein, CDR3 DNA. A D gene is named only where the DNA matches it firmly. A clone size is listed for some rows: how often the clone was seen (once, few, many), or a class if it is expanded.

TRBV5-5	-	TRBD2	TRBJ2-5	CASSSLAGGRQETQYF	TGTGCCAGCAGCTCCTTAGCGGGGGGCCGACAAGAGACCCAGTACTTC
TRBV3-1/TRBV3-2	-	TRBD1	TRBJ2-2	CASSPPGQGDTGELFF	TGTGCCAGCAGCCCCCCCGGACAGGGGGACACCGGGGAGCTGTTTTTT
TRBV20-1	-	TRBD1	TRBJ1-1	CSASIGTGWSKAFF	TGCAGTGCTAGTATTGGGACAGGGTGGTCTAAAGCTTTCTTT
TRBV12-3/TRBV12-4	-	-	TRBJ1-5	CASSQYSGPQHF	TGTGCCAGCAGTCAGTACAGTGGGCCCCAGCATTTT
TRBV15	-	TRBD2	TRBJ2-5	CATSRDVTSGVAQYF	TGTGCCACCAGCAGAGATGTGACTAGCGGGGTGGCCCAGTACTTC
TRBV5-6	-	-	TRBJ1-3	CASSLSGGGNTIYF	TGTGCCAGCAGCTTGAGCGGTGGGGGAAACACCATATATTTT
TRBV24-1	-	-	TRBJ2-3	CATSDLMDTQYF	TGTGCCACCAGTGATTTAATGGATACGCAGTATTTT
TRBV27	once	-	TRBJ1-2	CASSHGNYGYTF	TGTGCCAGCAGTCATGGGAACTATGGCTACACCTTC
TRBV19	-	TRBD1	TRBJ1-1	CASSIRGTGGTEAFF	TGTGCCAGTAGTATAAGGGGGACAGGGGGCACTGAAGCTTTCTTT
TRBV5-1	-	-	TRBJ1-1	CASSLAGGEAFF	TGCGCCAGCAGCTTGGCGGGGGGAGAAGCTTTCTTT
TRBV19	-	TRBD1	TRBJ1-4	CASSPRLGTANEKLFF	TGTGCCAGTAGTCCCCGACTAGGGACAGCTAATGAAAAACTGTTTTTT
TRBV19	-	-	TRBJ2-1	CASSSGRTIYNEQFF	TGTGCCAGTAGTTCGGGCAGGACGATTTACAATGAGCAGTTCTTC
TRBV11-2	-	-	TRBJ1-1	CASSWDWGTEAFF	TGTGCCAGCAGCTGGGACTGGGGCACTGAAGCTTTCTTT
TRBV7-8	-	TRBD1	TRBJ1-5	CASSFGQGIGQPQHF	TGTGCCAGCAGCTTCGGACAGGGGATTGGTCAGCCCCAGCATTTT
TRBV2	once	TRBD1	TRBJ1-2	CASRGQGNYGYTF	TGTGCCAGCAGAGGACAGGGCAACTATGGCTACACCTTC
TRBV3-1/TRBV3-2	-	TRBD1	TRBJ1-5	CASSQEGQGEPQHF	TGTGCCAGCAGCCAAGAGGGACAGGGCGAGCCCCAGCATTTT
TRBV24-1	once	-	TRBJ2-2	CATSEAYDTGELFF	TGTGCCACCAGTGAAGCATACGACACCGGGGAGCTGTTTTTT
TRBV6-4	once	TRBD1	TRBJ2-3	CASSDSGTGVDTQYF	TGTGCCAGCAGTGACTCGGGGACAGGGGTCGATACGCAGTATTTT
TRBV21-1	-	-	TRBJ1-2	CASSKDHLLSRGYTF	TGTGCCAGCAGCAAAGACCACCTTTTGTCCCGGGGCTACACCTTC
TRBV6-5	-	-	TRBJ2-1	CASSSAGGLSYNEQFF	TGTGCCAGCAGTTCTGCGGGCGGCCTCTCCTACAATGAGCAGTTCTTC
TRBV11-2	-	-	TRBJ2-7	CASSLKLEAYEQYF	TGTGCCAGCAGCCTCAAGCTGGAGGCCTACGAGCAGTACTTC
TRBV9	-	TRBD2	TRBJ2-1	CASSDLASGGNEQFF	TGTGCCAGCAGCGACCTGGCTAGCGGGGGGAATGAGCAGTTCTTC
TRBV18	once	-	TRBJ1-3	CASSRDTNLGGNTIYF	TGTGCCAGCTCACGGGACACCAACTTGGGGGGAAACACCATATATTTT
TRBV27	-	-	TRBJ2-5	CASSPPGLVGGETQYF	TGTGCCAGCAGTCCTCCGGGACTGGTTGGCGGAGAGACCCAGTACTTC
TRBV2	-	-	TRBJ2-5	CASARGYQETQYF	TGTGCCTCCGCCCGGGGGTACCAAGAGACCCAGTACTTC
TRBV2	-	-	TRBJ1-5	CASSRRSGNQPQHF	TGTGCCAGCAGTCGGAGGTCCGGCAATCAGCCCCAGCATTTT
TRBV18	-	TRBD1	TRBJ1-4	CASSLRTGGSNEKLFF	TGTGCCAGCTCACTCCGTACAGGGGGATCTAATGAAAAACTGTTTTTT
TRBV19	once	-	TRBJ1-1	CASSGRGGGMNTEAFF	TGTGCCAGTAGTGGACGGGGTGGGGGGATGAACACTGAAGCTTTCTTT
TRBV19	-	TRBD1	TRBJ1-5	CASSQGQGAGQPQHF	TGTGCCAGTAGTCAAGGACAGGGGGCAGGGCAGCCCCAGCATTTT
TRBV28	-	-	TRBJ2-3	CASSARGLTGDTQYF	TGTGCCAGCAGCGCCCGAGGGCTAACGGGGGATACGCAGTATTTT
TRBV5-5	-	TRBD1	TRBJ2-5	CASSSSTAGTGLGETQYF	TGTGCCAGCAGCTCATCCACGGCCGGGACAGGGCTAGGGGAGACCCAGTACTTC
TRBV14	-	-	TRBJ2-5	CASSYGIGGGEQETQYF	TGTGCCAGCAGCTACGGAATAGGGGGAGGGGAGCAAGAGACCCAGTACTTC
TRBV7-3	few	-	TRBJ1-1	CASSFNRTEAFF	TGTGCCAGCAGCTTTAACCGAACTGAAGCTTTCTTT
TRBV30	-	TRBD2	TRBJ2-3	CAWSSGGIKSGTDTQYF	TGTGCCTGGTCTAGCGGGGGTATTAAGAGTGGCACAGATACGCAGTATTTT
TRBV7-8	-	-	TRBJ2-7	CASSPPGRGDEQYF	TGTGCCAGCAGCCCCCCCGGGCGGGGCGACGAGCAGTACTTC
TRBV3-1/TRBV3-2	-	-	TRBJ2-3	CASSPGLYPVLDPDTQYF	TGTGCCAGCAGCCCAGGACTATACCCCGTACTAGACCCCGATACGCAGTATTTT
TRBV12-3/TRBV12-4	-	-	TRBJ1-1	CASSRLGGEAFF	TGTGCCAGCAGTCGTCTAGGAGGTGAAGCTTTCTTT
TRBV6-5	-	-	TRBJ1-2	CASSSLGKRVDGYTF	TGTGCCAGCAGCTCCCTGGGCAAGAGAGTCGATGGCTACACCTTC
TRBV19	-	-	TRBJ2-3	CASSKPPRPGTDTQYF	TGTGCCAGTAGTAAACCCCCCAGGCCGGGCACAGATACGCAGTATTTT
TRBV28	-	-	TRBJ1-2	CASIGVLNANGYTF	TGTGCCAGCATTGGGGTTCTAAACGCGAATGGCTACACCTTC
TRBV29-1	-	TRBD2	TRBJ2-7	CSVGGSAGGYEQYF	TGCAGCGTTGGTGGGTCAGCGGGGGGATACGAGCAGTACTTC
TRBV4-1	-	TRBD1	TRBJ1-1	CASSSYEGATEAFF	TGCGCCAGCAGCTCATATGAGGGGGCGACTGAAGCTTTCTTT